This is a list of T cell receptor beta chains from one sample in a study of blood T cell repertoires in COVID-19. TCRdb's table, derived via immunoSEQ multiplex PCR, lists solely in-frame clones and lacks some. The top ten clones hold approximately 1.2% of a sample with about 320,000 clones, around four fifths of them seen once. The sequenced sample was peripheral blood. The receptors stem from a woman aged 45-65 years with acute or convalescent COVID-19. Each CDR3 is given with its conserved first and last residue. Fields, in order: J gene, V gene, clone size, D gene, CDR3 DNA, CDR3 protein. D genes are given only for firm matches. Clone size appears in some rows only: once, few, many, or a class for an expanded clone.

TRBJ2-5,TRBV10-3,NA,TRBD1,TGTGCCATCAGTGAGTTCGGCGGGACAGGGGGCGGGGAGACCCAGTACTTC,CAISEFGGTGGGETQYF
TRBJ2-7,TRBV18,NA,NA,TGTGCCAGCTCACCCCCCGACAGGCTCTACGAGCAGTACTTC,CASSPPDRLYEQYF
TRBJ2-2,TRBV6-5,once,NA,TGTGCCAGCAGGGGGGGATTCGACACCGGGGAGCTGTTTTTT,CASRGGFDTGELFF
TRBJ2-3,TRBV10-3,NA,TRBD1,TGTGCCATCAGACCGGGACAGGGGGCAGATACGCAGTATTTT,CAIRPGQGADTQYF
TRBJ2-5,TRBV21-1,NA,NA,TGTGCCAGCAGCAAACAGTTACTAGCGGGGGGCCAAGAGACCCAGTACTTC,CASSKQLLAGGQETQYF
TRBJ1-5,TRBV3-1/TRBV3-2,NA,TRBD1,TGTGCCAGCAGCCCGGACGCGACAGGGGGCAATCAGCCCCAGCATTTT,CASSPDATGGNQPQHF
TRBJ2-5,TRBV24-1,NA,TRBD1,TGTGCCACCAGTGATTTTGGGACAGGGGTCCAAGAGACCCAGTACTTC,CATSDFGTGVQETQYF
TRBJ1-6,TRBV30,few,TRBD1,TGTGCCTGGAGTGTACCGGACAGGGGTAATTCACCCCTCCACTTT,CAWSVPDRGNSPLHF
TRBJ2-4,TRBV7-9,NA,TRBD2,TGTGCCAGCAGCTTACTGGGTCCGGGGGGCATTCAGTACTTC,CASSLLGPGGIQYF
TRBJ2-2,TRBV5-8,few,NA,TGTGCCAGCAGCTTGGCACAGTATAACACCGGGGAGCTGTTTTTT,CASSLAQYNTGELFF
TRBJ2-1,TRBV5-5,NA,TRBD1,TGTGCCAGCAGATGGGGACAGGGAAATGAGCAGTTCTTC,CASRWGQGNEQFF
TRBJ1-6,TRBV7-2,NA,NA,TGTGCCAGCAGCTTAGATGCGGGGCCCCTCCACTTT,CASSLDAGPLHF
TRBJ1-2,TRBV2,NA,NA,TGTGCCAGCAGTGTGTCACAGGTCGCTAACTATGGCTACACCTTC,CASSVSQVANYGYTF
TRBJ1-2,TRBV15,NA,NA,TGTGCCACCAGCAGAGACAGGAACTATGGCTACACCTTC,CATSRDRNYGYTF
TRBJ1-5,TRBV19,NA,TRBD1,TGTGCCAGTAGTATGTGGACAGGGATCGGTCAGCCCCAGCATTTT,CASSMWTGIGQPQHF
TRBJ2-5,TRBV2,NA,TRBD2,TGTGCCAGCAGCCCGGCTAGCGGGAGGGCTGGAGAGACCCAGTACTTC,CASSPASGRAGETQYF
TRBJ1-4,TRBV6-1,NA,NA,TGTGCCAGCAGTGAAACCCTCAGGAATCCTGAAAAACTGTTTTTT,CASSETLRNPEKLFF
TRBJ1-2,TRBV18,NA,TRBD1,TGTGCCAGCTCACCCGGACAGGACTATGGCTACACCTTC,CASSPGQDYGYTF
TRBJ1-5,TRBV2,NA,NA,TGTGCCAGCAGTTCCGGCGGTCAGCCCCAGCATTTT,CASSSGGQPQHF
TRBJ1-2,TRBV28,NA,NA,TGTGCCTCAGGGATCTATGGCTACACCTTC,CASGIYGYTF
TRBJ2-7,TRBV15,once,TRBD1,TGTGCCACCAGCAGTCCCTGGGACAGGGAAGACTACGAGCAGTACTTC,CATSSPWDREDYEQYF
TRBJ1-1,TRBV6-6,NA,NA,TGTGCCAGCAGTTACGGCAGGGGAGCTTTCTTT,CASSYGRGAFF
TRBJ1-2,TRBV28,NA,TRBD1,TGTGCCAGCAGTTTGGGACAGAACTATGGCTACACCTTC,CASSLGQNYGYTF
TRBJ1-5,TRBV10-3,once,NA,TGTGCCATCAGTGGCAGGGGAGAGGATCAGCCCCAGCATTTT,CAISGRGEDQPQHF
TRBJ1-1,TRBV3-1/TRBV3-2,NA,NA,TGTGCCAGCAGCCAAGATCGGTACCCTGAAGCTTTCTTT,CASSQDRYPEAFF
TRBJ2-1,TRBV5-4,NA,TRBD1,TGTGCCAGCAGCGACGGAGGGACAGGGTTCCGACTAGACTACAATGAGCAGTTCTTC,CASSDGGTGFRLDYNEQFF
TRBJ1-1,TRBV19,NA,NA,TGTGCCAGTAGTACCGGACAACCGAACACTGAAGCTTTCTTT,CASSTGQPNTEAFF
TRBJ1-6,TRBV5-1,NA,NA,TGCGCCAGCAGCTCAACTCCCCGGGTCGAATCCTATTCACCCCTCCACTTT,CASSSTPRVESYSPLHF
TRBJ1-4,TRBV24-1,NA,NA,TGTGCCACCAGTGATTTGGCCAGGGATGGCGGAAAACTGTTTTTT,CATSDLARDGGKLFF
TRBJ1-2,TRBV6-5,NA,TRBD1,TGTGCCAGCAGACTAACAGGGGGCCCTAACTATGGCTACACCTTC,CASRLTGGPNYGYTF
TRBJ2-7,TRBV28,NA,TRBD2,TGTGCCAGCATTCTTAGCGGGAGGGGCTACGAGCAGTACTTC,CASILSGRGYEQYF
TRBJ2-2,TRBV12-3/TRBV12-4,NA,NA,TGTGCCAGCAGACACCCGAACACCGGGGAGCTGTTTTTT,CASRHPNTGELFF
TRBJ2-1,TRBV24-1,NA,TRBD2,TGTGCCACCAGTGACTCCCGACTAGCGGGACTATACAATGAGCAGTTCTTC,CATSDSRLAGLYNEQFF
TRBJ1-2,TRBV7-9,NA,TRBD1,TGTGCCAGCAGCTTAACTACCGGACAGGGGATGTATGGCTACACCTTC,CASSLTTGQGMYGYTF
TRBJ2-1,TRBV4-2,once,TRBD2,TGTGCCAGCAGCCGGACTAGCGGGGGGGCTTACGTGAATGAGCAGTTCTTC,CASSRTSGGAYVNEQFF
TRBJ1-5,TRBV6-2/TRBV6-3,NA,NA,TGTGCCAGCAGTAACCTACGACACGACCCACCTCAGCTCCAGCATTTT,CASSNLRHDPPQLQHF
TRBJ2-5,TRBV9,few,NA,TGTGCCAGCAGCGTAGCAGCGGACCAAGAGACCCAGTACTTC,CASSVAADQETQYF
TRBJ1-5,TRBV10-3,NA,NA,TGTGCCACCAATGGACAGCTTAGCAATCAGCCCCAGCATTTT,CATNGQLSNQPQHF
TRBJ1-2,TRBV30,NA,TRBD1,TGTGCCTGGAGTGTTGACAGGGCGGGGGGTGGCTATGGCTACACCTTC,CAWSVDRAGGGYGYTF
TRBJ1-4,TRBV5-1,NA,TRBD1,TGCGCCAGCAGCTTGGGGGACAGGACCACTAATGAAAAACTGTTTTTT,CASSLGDRTTNEKLFF
TRBJ1-1,TRBV24-1,NA,TRBD1,TGTGCCACCAGTGAATCGACAGGGGGAAGGACTGAAGCTTTCTTT,CATSESTGGRTEAFF
TRBJ2-2,TRBV28,NA,TRBD2,TGTGCCAGCAGTTTGGTAGCGGGAACAGGTACCGGGGAGCTGTTTTTT,CASSLVAGTGTGELFF
TRBJ2-7,TRBV7-9,few,TRBD1,TGTGCCAGCAGCTCCGGGACAGGGGTAGAGCAGTACTTC,CASSSGTGVEQYF